The sample holds many counts of the clone carrying this T cell receptor beta chain. This sample is part of a study of T-cell memory formation after mild COVID-19. TCRdb passed the 5' RACE reads through MiXCR, listing each CDR3 protein once. Among approximately 100,000 distinct CDR3 sequences listed, more than 9.5% were seen once. This sequence originates from a man aged 18 to 35 who had mild COVID-19 (a few samples of this study predate the infection). Cell type and time point are not known. Specimen: PBMCs or a T cell subset sorted from them (not recorded which).

DNA of the CDR3: TGTGCCAGCAGTTTCGAAGGGCTCAGCACAGATACGCAGTATTTT. It yields the protein CASSFEGLSTDTQYF. This chain links TRBV12-3 or TRBV12-4 with TRBJ2-3; D unresolved. This CDR3 has 15 amino acids. The V gene lost 3 bases and the J gene lost 0 bases, with 10 bases spanning the gap.